This TCR beta chain was found in a study of CD8+CD57+ T cells in acquired aplastic anemia. Study information: Sorted CD4+ plus CD8+ cells gave DNA averaging roughly 2.9 ug.

Patients chosen for sequencing had CD8+CD57+ cells that had expanded, as shown by flow cytometry. The template for TCR beta VDJ and CDR3 sequence profiling was genomic DNA. TCRdb itself ran the reads through MiXCR, one entry per CDR3 protein. This sample has about 220,000 distinct CDR3 sequences, with about 44% found just once. Sequenced material: sorted CD4+, CD8+, or CD8+CD57+ T cells (not recorded which) from PBMCs. The TCR comes from a human donor with aplastic anemia.

CDR3 in amino acids: CASSSFRESGYGYTF. The CDR3 DNA reads TGTGCCAGCAGCTCTTTTCGGGAAAGCGGCTATGGCTACACCTTC. The chain combines TRBV7-2 with TRBJ1-2; no reliable D call. This CDR3 comprises 15 residues. With 4 bases removed from V and 4 bases from J, the gap between germline ends came to 16 bases. CDR1 is SGHTA and CDR2 is FQGNSA in the germline V gene.